The 3 T cell receptor beta chains given below trace back to one sample, sequenced in a study of T cells in Graves' hyperthyroidism and ophthalmopathy. Amplification of TCR beta CDR3 regions was performed using RNA transcripts as template. The HTBI primer set served for first-round RT-PCR of the TCR CDR3. Via MiXCR, TCRdb re-called the multiplex PCR reads, giving one row per CDR3 protein. The sample shows about 350,000 distinct CDR3 sequences, about 15% of them seen only once. Specimen: blood. The source of these receptors is a woman aged 25 to 45 with Graves' hyperthyroidism.

In this sample, this clonotype turned up many times. The rearrangement links TRBV7-9 to TRBJ2-7, with D perhaps assigned TRBD1 or TRBD2 (5 bases each). Germline V gene lookup returns CDR1 SEHNR and CDR2 FQNEAQ (reference sequence). V was cut by 5 bases and J by 2 bases, with 13 bases left in between. The CDR3 sequence is 14 residues long. CDR3 bases: TGTGCCAGCAGCCCCGGGACGCCTCCCTACGAGCAGTACTTC. Its translation: CASSPGTPPYEQYF. Based on the CDR3 plus reference TRBV7-9 and TRBJ2-7, the full variable domain is DTGVSQNPRHKITKRGQNVTFRCDPISEHNRLYWYRQTLGQGPEFLTYFQNEAQLEKSRLLSDRFSAERPKGSFSTLEIQRTEQGDSAMYLCASSPGTPPYEQYFGPGTRLTVT.

This clonotype was seen ten or more times. The chain has TRBV20-1 and TRBJ2-7, with TRBD1 identical over 7 bases. The CDR3 length is 14 residues. V trimming: 3 bases; J trimming: 0 bases; junction bases outside the gene matches: 5. CDR1 is DFQATT, CDR2 SNEGSKA, per germline (reference sequence). The CDR3 nucleotides read TGCAGTGCTAGGGGGACAGTGAGCTCCTACGAGCAGTACTTC. Its translation: CSARGTVSSYEQYF.

This clonotype was observed at least ten times. This sequence joins TRBV19 and TRBJ2-1; the D gene is possibly TRBD2 (6 bases). Germline CDR1 reads LNHDA; CDR2 reads SQIVND (reference sequence). This CDR3 region has 17 residues. V was cut by 3 bases and J by 0 bases, with 15 bases left in between. This CDR3 reads CASSILFGGSSYNEQFF. DNA of the CDR3: TGTGCCAGTAGTATTCTCTTTGGAGGGAGCTCCTACAATGAGCAGTTCTTC.